This TCR beta chain is drawn from a study of blood T cell repertoires in COVID-19. Study at large: In each case, the material was cDNA or gDNA derived from T cells, B-cell-depleted T cells, or PBMCs.

CDR1 is SQVTM, CDR2 ANQGSEA, per germline. There are 10 residues in the CDR3. J lost 13 bases, V lost 4 bases, and 3 bases had no gene match. The protocol was immunoSEQ multiplex PCR, while the TCRdb copy is restricted to in-frame clones and leaves out a portion. Of around 300,000 clones listed, 85% to 90% are singletons. V gene TRBV29-1 combines with J gene TRBJ1-1; 10 nucleotides agree with TRBD1. Sequenced: peripheral blood. The sequence came from a young woman with COVID-19, enrolled during active disease. The CDR3: CSVVRDRGFF. CDR3 nucleotides: TGCAGCGTTGTCCGGGACAGGGGTTTCTTT.